The 8 T cell receptor beta chains below all came from one sample that was sequenced in a study of cytomegalovirus exposure and HLA in healthy donors. The PCR was carried out with 60 Vbeta primers and 13 Jbeta primers. The protocol was immunoSEQ multiplex PCR, while the TCRdb copy is restricted to in-frame clones and leaves out a portion. There are more than 85,000 clones in the sample; just under 70% occur only once, and approximately 5.5% lies in the top ten. Source material: PBMCs. These receptors were collected from a woman in her 70s in good health and CMV-seropositive.

The J gene is TRBJ1-2, the V gene TRBV7-9, with D perhaps TRBD1 (6 bases). The V and J ends lost 3 bases and 7 bases respectively, with 15 bases between them. The CDR3 has 14 amino acids. Germline assignment: CDR1 SEHNR and CDR2 FQNEAQ (reference sequence). CDR3 bases: TGTGCCAGCAGCTTTTCAGGGGCTGCCGGTGGCTACACCTTC. Its protein is CASSFSGAAGGYTF.

The chain uses TRBV6-5 and TRBJ1-5; TRBD1 matches at 8 bases. J was trimmed by 8 bases and V by 3 bases; bases with no gene match: 6. Germline V gene lookup returns CDR1 MNHEY and CDR2 SVGAGI. This CDR3 region has 14 residues. The CDR3: CASSYARGHEPQHF. CDR3 DNA: TGTGCCAGCAGTTATGCCAGGGGGCATGAGCCCCAGCATTTT.

V is TRBV25-1 and J is TRBJ1-2, with D tentatively TRBD1 (6 bases). Trimming left V 5 bases short and J 4 bases short, with 17 bases between. CDR1 and CDR2 (germline): MGHDK, SYGVNS. The CDR3 extends over 15 amino acids. CDR3 loop: CASSIGGGRSYGYTF. The CDR3 region has the DNA TGTGCCAGCAGTATCGGGGGGGGCAGGAGCTATGGCTACACCTTC.

This clone showed up just once. The chain uses TRBV5-1 and TRBJ2-2, with no clear D. This CDR3 has 14 residues. Germline CDR1 and CDR2: SGHRS and YFSETQ. V dropped 0 bases and J dropped 3 bases, with 6 bases sitting between them. CDR3 coding DNA: TGCGCCAGCAGCTTGGGTCGCGACACCGGGGAGCTGTTTTTT. Its protein product is CASSLGRDTGELFF.

CDR3 region: CASSRNSNQPQHF. In nucleotides, the CDR3 is TGTGCCAGCAGCAGGAATAGCAATCAGCCCCAGCATTTT. This chain joins TRBV6-5 and TRBJ1-5; no definite D call. The CDR3 sequence is 13 residues long. Germline V gives CDR1 MNHEY, CDR2 SVGAGI. Trimming took 6 bases from V and 0 from J, leaving 6 bases between them.

The J gene is TRBJ2-3, the V gene TRBV4-1; D unclear. This CDR3 comprises 15 residues. Germline values: CDR1 MGHRA, CDR2 YSYEKL. The ends were cut back, 0 bases at V and 5 bases at J, with 12 bases in the middle. CDR3 coding DNA: TGCGCCAGCAGCCAAGATGGGCGTTCCATAGATACGCAGTATTTT. It codes for CASSQDGRSIDTQYF.

The gene calls are TRBV6-5 and TRBJ1-1; D is possibly TRBD1 (6 bases). Germline V gives CDR1 MNHEY, CDR2 SVGAGI. The CDR3 runs to 13 residues. V was cut by 4 bases and J by 5 bases, with 11 bases left in between. The CDR3 DNA sequence: TGTGCCAGCAGTTTCAGGGGAAGGACTGAAGCTTTCTTT. Encoded protein: CASSFRGRTEAFF.

The rearrangement joins TRBV2 to TRBJ1-5; TRBD1 aligns across 11 bases. Per the germline V gene, CDR1 is SNHLY and CDR2 is FYNNEI. The CDR3 is 18 amino acids. V dropped 1 base and J dropped 0; count of bases not matched to a gene: 5. The CDR3 DNA reads as TGTGCCAGCAGTGAAGGGACAGGGGGCCTTTATAGCAATCAGCCCCAGCATTTT. Its translation is CASSEGTGGLYSNQPQHF. Full variable domain (rest looked up from reference TRBV2 and TRBJ1-5): EPEVTQTPSHQVTQMGQEVILRCVPISNHLYFYWYRQILGQKVEFLVSFYNNEISEKSEIFDDQFSVERPDGSNFTLKIRSTKLEDSAMYFCASSEGTGGLYSNQPQHFGDGTRLSIL.